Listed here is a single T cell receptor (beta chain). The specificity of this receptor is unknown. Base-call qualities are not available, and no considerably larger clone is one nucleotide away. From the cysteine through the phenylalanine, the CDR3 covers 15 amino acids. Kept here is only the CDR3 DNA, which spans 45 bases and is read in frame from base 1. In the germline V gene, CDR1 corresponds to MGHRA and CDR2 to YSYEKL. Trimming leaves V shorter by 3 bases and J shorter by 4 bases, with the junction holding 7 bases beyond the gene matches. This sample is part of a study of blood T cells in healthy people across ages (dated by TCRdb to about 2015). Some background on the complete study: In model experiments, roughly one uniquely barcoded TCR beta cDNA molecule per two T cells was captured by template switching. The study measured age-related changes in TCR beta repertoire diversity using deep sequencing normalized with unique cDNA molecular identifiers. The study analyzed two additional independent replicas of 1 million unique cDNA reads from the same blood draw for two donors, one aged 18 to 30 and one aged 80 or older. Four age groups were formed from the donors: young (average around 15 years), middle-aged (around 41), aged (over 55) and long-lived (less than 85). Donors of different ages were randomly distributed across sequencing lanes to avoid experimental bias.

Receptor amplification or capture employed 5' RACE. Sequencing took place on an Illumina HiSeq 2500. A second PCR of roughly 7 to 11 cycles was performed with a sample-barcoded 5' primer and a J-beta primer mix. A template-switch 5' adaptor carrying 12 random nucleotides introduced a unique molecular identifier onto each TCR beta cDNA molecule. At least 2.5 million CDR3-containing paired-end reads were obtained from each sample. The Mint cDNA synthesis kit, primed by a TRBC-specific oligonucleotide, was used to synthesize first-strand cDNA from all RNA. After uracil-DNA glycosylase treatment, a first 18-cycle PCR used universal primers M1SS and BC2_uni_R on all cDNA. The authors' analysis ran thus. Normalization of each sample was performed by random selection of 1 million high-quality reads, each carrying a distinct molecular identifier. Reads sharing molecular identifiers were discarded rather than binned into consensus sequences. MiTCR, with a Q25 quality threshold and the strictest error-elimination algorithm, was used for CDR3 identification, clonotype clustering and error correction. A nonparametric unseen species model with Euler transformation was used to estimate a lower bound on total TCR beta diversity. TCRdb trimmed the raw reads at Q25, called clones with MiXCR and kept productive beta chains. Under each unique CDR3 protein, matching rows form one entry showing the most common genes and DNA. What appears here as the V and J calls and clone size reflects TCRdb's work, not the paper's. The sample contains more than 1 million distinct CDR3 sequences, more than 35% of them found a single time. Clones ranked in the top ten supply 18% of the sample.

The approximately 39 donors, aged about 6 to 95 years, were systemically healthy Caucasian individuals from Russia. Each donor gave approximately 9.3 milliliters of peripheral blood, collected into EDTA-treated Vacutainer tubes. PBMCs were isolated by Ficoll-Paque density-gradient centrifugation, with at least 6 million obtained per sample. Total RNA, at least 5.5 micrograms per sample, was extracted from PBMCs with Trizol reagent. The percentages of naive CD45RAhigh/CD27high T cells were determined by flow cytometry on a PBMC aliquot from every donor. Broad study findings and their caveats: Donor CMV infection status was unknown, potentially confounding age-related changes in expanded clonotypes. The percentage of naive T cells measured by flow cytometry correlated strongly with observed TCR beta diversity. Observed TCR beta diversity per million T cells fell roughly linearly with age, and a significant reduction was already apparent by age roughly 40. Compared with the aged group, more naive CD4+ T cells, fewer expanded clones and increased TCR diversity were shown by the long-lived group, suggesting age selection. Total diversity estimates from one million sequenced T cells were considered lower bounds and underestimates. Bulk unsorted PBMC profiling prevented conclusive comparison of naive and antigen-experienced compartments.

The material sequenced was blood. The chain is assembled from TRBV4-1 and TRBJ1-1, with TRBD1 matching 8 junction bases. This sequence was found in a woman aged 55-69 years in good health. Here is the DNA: TGCGCCAGCAGCCAGCGGACAGGGCAGGGCACTGAAGCTTTCTTT. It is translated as CASSQRTGQGTEAFF.